The subject of this entry is one T cell receptor beta chain. Its antigen is as yet unknown. This record comes from a study of PD-1 blockade in mismatch repair-deficient tumors. The overall study: Enrolled 2013-2016, patients had progressing, pretreated mismatch repair-deficient cancers of 12 types. Regarding the study as a whole: Rapid post-treatment expansion, then contraction, generally preceding radiologic response, marked tumor-resident clones.

The CDR3 length is 17 residues. Germline CDR1 and CDR2: SEHNR and FQNEAQ (reference sequence). V was clipped by 5 bases and J by 8 bases, with 27 bases between them. Only in-frame clones appear in the TCRdb table, and some are missing; sequencing was by immunoSEQ multiplex PCR. The sample yields more than 50,000 clones, 70% to 90% seen once. All patients were mismatch repair deficient, assessed by either PCR or immunohistochemistry. TCRs were sequenced from three patients responding to pembrolizumab. This sequence originates from an adult with mismatch repair-deficient cancer. The genes are TRBV7-9 and TRBJ1-2, with D possibly TRBD1 on 6 matching bases. Sequencing used peripheral blood, obtained 52 weeks after starting pembrolizumab. CDR3 DNA: TGTGCCAGCAGCCCCATCGGGGGGGGCCGGCCTGGATGGGGCTACACCTTC. It encodes CASSPIGGGRPGWGYTF. Full variable domain (remainder filled in from reference TRBV7-9 and TRBJ1-2): DTGVSQNPRHKITKRGQNVTFRCDPISEHNRLYWYRQTLGQGPEFLTYFQNEAQLEKSRLLSDRFSAERPKGSFSTLEIQRTEQGDSAMYLCASSPIGGGRPGWGYTFGSGTRLTVV.